Below are 12 T cell receptor beta chains sequenced from a single sample in a study of cytomegalovirus exposure and HLA in healthy donors. The PCR had 60 Vbeta and 13 Jbeta primers. TCRdb's table, derived via immunoSEQ multiplex PCR, lists solely in-frame clones and lacks some. The sample holds around 130,000 clones; roughly 69% are singletons and the top ten take 2.9%. The material sequenced was PBMCs. The receptors originated from a human donor in good health.

The rearrangement uses TRBV4-1 and TRBJ2-7; D is undetermined. The germline V and J ends were trimmed by 1 base and 4 bases, with 8 bases remaining between them. Germline V gene sequence: CDR1 MGHRA, CDR2 YSYEKL. The CDR3 runs to 13 residues. Here the CDR3 DNA reads TGCGCCAGCAGCCAAGGGTTCGGGTACGAGCAGTACTTC. This sequence encodes CASSQGFGYEQYF.

This clone showed up just a few times. This chain connects TRBV5-5 to TRBJ1-2, with D possibly being TRBD1 (6 bases). The CDR3 has 13 amino acids. V lost 0 bases to trimming and J lost 7 bases, with 10 bases between them. Germline loops: CDR1 SGHKS, CDR2 YYEKEE (reference sequence). CDR3 bases: TGTGCCAGCAGCTTGGACAGGGTAACTGGCTACACCTTC. Amino acid sequence: CASSLDRVTGYTF.

The chain recombines TRBV21-1 with TRBJ2-1; the table's TRBD1 call for D was not verified on the DNA. TRBV21-1 corresponds to a pseudogene. The CDR3 spans 16 residues. This CDR3 is CASSRPGTGGINEQFF. The CDR3 bases are TGTGCCAGCAGCAGACCCGGGACAGGGGGTATCAATGAGCAGTTCTTC.

The V and J genes are TRBV19 and TRBJ1-4; D is perhaps TRBD1 (5 bases). The length of the CDR3 is 15 residues. Germline V gene lookup returns CDR1 LNHDA and CDR2 SQIVND (reference sequence). Trimming shortened V by 5 bases and J by 2 bases, and 12 bases separated the two germline ends. CDR3: CASSVKGWTNEKLFF. Written as DNA, the CDR3 is TGTGCCAGTAGTGTTAAGGGGTGGACTAATGAAAAACTGTTTTTT.

The chain combines TRBV5-1 with TRBJ2-1; 9 bases are a match to TRBD2. Looked up from germline, CDR1 is SGHRS and CDR2 is YFSETQ. V lost 3 bases to trimming and J lost 5 bases; unmatched junction nucleotides: 9. The CDR3 covers 16 residues. CDR3 region: CASSYLPGLADNEQFF. DNA for the CDR3: TGCGCCAGCAGCTACCTACCGGGACTAGCAGACAATGAGCAGTTCTTC.

The V and J genes are TRBV11-3 and TRBJ2-1, with a tentative D call TRBD2 (5 bases). V was clipped by 1 base and J by 0 bases, with 7 bases between them. Germline CDR1 SGHNT, CDR2 YENEEA. This CDR3 contains 15 residues. The CDR3 sequence: CASSLAGSSYNEQFF. Written as DNA, the CDR3 is TGTGCCAGCAGCTTAGCGGGGAGCTCCTACAATGAGCAGTTCTTC.

The rearrangement joins TRBV5-8 to TRBJ2-7; 14 bases match TRBD2. The V gene end was trimmed by 5 bases and the J gene end by 2 bases; junction bases not matched to a gene: 3. Germline V gives CDR1 SGHTS, CDR2 YDEGEE. The CDR3 is 15 amino acids. The DNA for the CDR3 is TGTGCCAGCAGGGCGGGACTAGCGGGAGCCTACGAGCAGTACTTC. Translated: CASRAGLAGAYEQYF. The full variable domain, with the rest looked up from reference TRBV5-8 and TRBJ2-7, is EAGVTQSPTHLIKTRGQQATLRCSPISGHTSVYWYQQALGLGLQFLLWYDEGEERNRGNFPPRFSGRQFPNYSSELNVNALELEDSALYLCASRAGLAGAYEQYFGPGTRLTVT.

The rearrangement joins TRBV28 to TRBJ2-3; 7 bases are a match to TRBD2. The V and J ends lost 6 bases and 2 bases, in that order; junction bases with no gene match: 14. The germline V gene encodes CDR1 MDHEN and CDR2 SYDVKM. This CDR3 has 17 residues. In DNA, the CDR3 is TGTGCCAGCAGCCACCTCCCAGGGACTACCTTCACAGATACGCAGTATTTT. Translation gives CASSHLPGTTFTDTQYF.

The rearrangement joins TRBV7-6 to TRBJ2-5; 9 bases are shared with TRBD1. The J call may not be correct, given that the DNA end is closer to TRBJ2-7. The CDR3 consists of 14 residues. CDR1 SGHVS and CDR2 FNYEAQ come from the germline V gene. CDR3 DNA sequence: TGTGCCAGCAGCCACGGGACAGGGCCCTACGAGCAGTACTTC. This gives the protein CASSHGTGPYEQYF.

V gene TRBV4-2 combines with J gene TRBJ1-5, with D unresolved. Germline V lookup: CDR1 LGHNA, CDR2 YNFKEQ. Trimming left V 0 bases short and J 5 bases short, with 11 bases between. This CDR3 is built from 15 residues. CDR3 residues: CASSQESLVHQPQHF. The CDR3 DNA follows: TGTGCCAGCAGCCAAGAGTCCCTAGTACATCAGCCCCAGCATTTT.

The DNA for the CDR3 is TGTGCCAGCAGTTTCCGACAGGCCACCGAGCAGTACTTC. Translating gives CASSFRQATEQYF. The chain recombines TRBV28 with TRBJ2-7, with a possible D match to TRBD1 (6 bases). Germline values: CDR1 MDHEN, CDR2 SYDVKM. V was pared by 3 bases and J by 6 bases, with 12 bases between. The CDR3 is made up of 13 amino acids. Variable domain in full (rest from reference TRBV28 and TRBJ2-7): DVKVTQSSRYLVKRTGEKVFLECVQDMDHENMFWYRQDPGLGLRLIYFSYDVKMKEKGDIPEGYSVSREKKERFSLILESASTNQTSMYLCASSFRQATEQYFGPGTRLTVT.

The J gene is TRBJ2-1, the V gene TRBV18, with TRBD2 matching over 7 bases. V lost 0 bases to trimming and J lost 1 base; unmatched junction nucleotides: 9. The CDR3 sequence is 18 residues long. Germline CDR1 is KGHSH and CDR2 is LQKENI. CDR3 region: CASSPPIGGSGSYNEQFF. The CDR3, as DNA: TGTGCCAGCTCACCACCGATCGGCGGGAGTGGTTCCTACAATGAGCAGTTCTTC.